The 19 T cell receptor beta chains below come from one sample, sequenced in a study of regulatory T cells in long-lasting Graves disease. Through Arm-PCR of CDR3 regions and iRepertoire HTBI primers, TCR beta libraries were built. TCRdb reprocessed the multiplex PCR reads with MiXCR, giving one entry per CDR3 protein. The sample shows about 430,000 distinct CDR3 sequences, roughly 23% of them seen only once. Documented time point: persistent/refractory GD, antithyroid drugs over 5 years with positive TRAb. PBMC RNA was the source of the TCR library. The source material was peripheral blood mononuclear cells (PBMCs), sampled when the disease was refractory, from a patient treated with antithyroid drugs. Source of these receptors: a female donor with Graves disease.

The table lists this clonotype with many counts. This rearrangement joins TRBV28 to TRBJ2-7, with TRBD2 identical over 11 bases. V shed 5 bases, J shed 2 bases, and the junction held 5 bases outside the gene matches. Germline V gene lookup returns CDR1 MDHEN and CDR2 SYDVKM. CDR3 length equals 15 residues. The DNA for the CDR3 is TGTGCCAGCAGTAAGGGACTAGCGGAGACCTACGAGCAGTACTTC. Protein product: CASSKGLAETYEQYF.

The V gene is TRBV10-2, the J gene TRBJ2-2; D is uncertain. Germline values: CDR1 WSHSY, CDR2 SAAADI. The CDR3 length is 14 residues. The V gene lost 3 bases and the J gene lost 1 base, with 6 bases spanning the gap. The CDR3 DNA reads TGCGCCAGCAGTGAATGGGGGAACACCGGGGAGCTGTTTTTT. The encoded protein is CASSEWGNTGELFF.

This clonotype was detected a few times. The genes are TRBV7-9 and TRBJ2-2; 9 positions agree with TRBD1. Trimming at V came to 1 base and at J to 6 bases, leaving 21 bases not matched to a gene. This CDR3 region has 21 residues. The germline CDR1 and CDR2 sequences are SEHNR and FQNEAQ (reference sequence). The CDR3: CASSLDPVVGQGRFRSGELFF. CDR3 DNA: TGTGCCAGCAGCTTAGACCCGGTTGTGGGACAGGGCAGATTCCGGTCCGGGGAGCTGTTTTTT. The complete variable domain, with remaining parts taken from reference TRBV7-9 and TRBJ2-2, reads DTGVSQNPRHKITKRGQNVTFRCDPISEHNRLYWYRQTLGQGPEFLTYFQNEAQLEKSRLLSDRFSAERPKGSFSTLEIQRTEQGDSAMYLCASSLDPVVGQGRFRSGELFFGEGSRLTVL.

V usage is TRBV7-9 and J usage is TRBJ1-2; no firm D call. Germline CDR1 and CDR2: SEHNR and FQNEAQ (reference sequence). The ends were cut back, 7 bases at V and 4 bases at J, with 10 bases in the middle. The CDR3 extends over 12 amino acids. CDR3 protein: CASTSGGYGYTF. The CDR3 coding sequence is TGTGCCAGCACCTCCGGAGGCTATGGCTACACCTTC.

The V gene is TRBV12-3 or TRBV12-4, the J gene TRBJ1-1; D unclear. The CDR3 covers 12 residues. Between the trimmed V and J ends, which lost 5 bases and 8 bases, there was a span of 12 bases. The CDR3 region is CASSKGGPEAFF. Written as DNA, the CDR3 is TGTGCCAGCAGTAAGGGAGGTCCCGAAGCTTTCTTT.

Notes on this clonotype: This may come from a read error, since a much larger clone is one base off. The rearrangement joins TRBV6-2 or TRBV6-3 to TRBJ1-2, with 8 bases identical to TRBD1. The CDR3 loop spans 14 amino acids. CDR1 is MNHEY and CDR2 is SVGEGT in the germline V gene. The J segment lost 7 bases and the V segment lost 8 bases, leaving 12 bases of the junction unmatched. This chain's CDR3 is CASGEPQGARGYTF. CDR3 coding DNA: TGTGCCAGCGGTGAACCCCAGGGGGCACGTGGCTACACCTTC.

This clonotype was counted at least ten times. CDR3 in DNA: TGTGCCAGCAGTGGGTTAGAGACCCAGTACTTC. Its translation is CASSGLETQYF. The V call is TRBV28, the J call TRBJ2-5; D unclear. This CDR3 comprises 11 residues. V lost 5 bases and J 4 bases, leaving 5 bases between the germline ends. In germline, CDR1 is MDHEN, CDR2 SYDVKM.

J is TRBJ2-1 and V is TRBV28, with D perhaps TRBD2 (6 bases). This CDR3 comprises 15 residues. Trimming left V 6 bases short and J 1 base short, with 13 bases between. Germline-derived CDR1 and CDR2 are MDHEN and SYDVKM. For the CDR3, the DNA is TGTGCCAGCAGGGACGGGAGTGGTTCCTACAATGAGCAGTTCTTC. It translates to CASRDGSGSYNEQFF.

This clonotype was seen ten or more times. V usage is TRBV20-1 and J usage is TRBJ2-5, with 9 bases identical to TRBD2. The CDR3 totals 14 residues. The V gene's germline CDR1 is DFQATT and CDR2 SNEGSKA (reference sequence). J gave up 4 bases and V 6 bases, and 9 bases lay outside the gene matches. CDR3 in DNA: TGCAGTGCCCCAGTAGCGGGAGTAATAGAGACCCAGTACTTC. It is translated as CSAPVAGVIETQYF.

In this sample, this clonotype turned up many times. This sequence joins TRBV6-5 and TRBJ1-5, with D uncertain. The CDR3 has 14 residues. The germline V gene encodes CDR1 MNHEY and CDR2 SVGAGI. V lost 4 bases and J 4 bases, leaving 11 bases between the germline ends. CDR3 amino acids: CASSLTVGNQPQHF. CDR3 in DNA: TGTGCCAGCAGTTTGACCGTCGGTAATCAGCCCCAGCATTTT.

This clonotype was seen repeatedly, ten times or more. The V and J genes are TRBV28 and TRBJ2-7; 8 bases are a match to TRBD1. Losses at the gene ends were 4 bases for V and 5 bases for J; bases not matched to a gene: 7. Germline loops: CDR1 MDHEN, CDR2 SYDVKM. This CDR3 has 14 amino acids. The CDR3 DNA reads TGTGCCAGCAGTTCTCAGGGGGCTAGGGACGAGCAGTACTTC. Translation: CASSSQGARDEQYF.

About this clonotype itself: Only one base separates this from a far larger clonotype, so it likely reflects a read error. The chain uses TRBV6-2 or TRBV6-3 and TRBJ2-7; D may be TRBD1 (6 bases). The CDR3 runs to 15 residues. CDR1 and CDR2 from the germline V gene are MNHEY and SVGEGT. V lost 6 bases and J lost 2, with 17 bases in between. CDR3 sequence (DNA): TGTGCCAGCAGCTCCCCCCGGGACAAGGCCTACGAGCAGTACTTC. Translation gives CASSSPRDKAYEQYF.

In this sample, this clonotype turned up a few times. This sequence joins TRBV25-1 and TRBJ2-6; 9 bases agree with TRBD1. This CDR3 region has 16 residues. V shed 4 bases and J 1 base; nucleotides not matched to a gene: 2. The germline gives CDR1 MGHDK, CDR2 SYGVNS. CDR3 amino acids: CASSVTGGSGANVLTF. The CDR3 nucleotides are TGTGCCAGCAGTGTGACAGGGGGGTCTGGGGCCAACGTCCTGACTTTC.

The chain joins TRBV6-1 to TRBJ2-3, with a weak D call TRBD2 (6 bases). This CDR3 comprises 15 residues. The germline V and J ends were trimmed by 1 base and 2 bases, with 10 bases remaining between them. Looked up from germline, CDR1 is MNHNS and CDR2 is SASEGT. CDR3: CASSEGRGYTDTQYF. The CDR3 region has the DNA TGTGCCAGCAGTGAAGGGAGGGGATACACAGATACGCAGTATTTT.

This clonotype was detected many times. The V and J genes are TRBV6-2 or TRBV6-3 and TRBJ2-7; 7 bases line up with TRBD2. CDR3 size: 15 residues. With V trimmed by 2 bases and J by 4 bases, 8 bases remained unmatched. Germline V lookup: CDR1 MNHEY, CDR2 SVGEGT. As DNA, the CDR3 is TGTGCCAGCAGTTACGGGGGAGGGCCCTCTTACGAGCAGTACTTC. It specifies CASSYGGGPSYEQYF.

V gene TRBV7-9 combines with J gene TRBJ1-1; the D gene is possibly TRBD1 (6 bases). The germline V gene has CDR1 SEHNR and CDR2 FQNEAQ (reference sequence). The V gene lost 5 bases and the J gene lost 3 bases, with 13 bases spanning the gap. This CDR3 region has 14 residues. This CDR3 is CASSPADSYTEAFF. In DNA, the CDR3 is TGTGCCAGCAGCCCTGCGGACAGCTACACTGAAGCTTTCTTT.

The chain has TRBV24-1 and TRBJ2-1, with TRBD2 matching 15 bases. Germline CDR1 and CDR2: KGHDR and SFDVKD. The CDR3 spans 16 residues. V lost 5 bases and J lost 6; bases outside the gene matches: 4. The DNA for the CDR3 is TGTGCCACCAGTGGCAGGACTAGCGGGAGGGGCAATGAGCAGTTCTTC. Translating gives CATSGRTSGRGNEQFF.

This clonotype was counted ten times or more. The chain is built from TRBV28 and TRBJ2-7; D possibly corresponds to TRBD2 (6 bases). The CDR3 extends over 15 amino acids. V was pared by 7 bases and J by 2 bases, with 18 bases between. The germline gives CDR1 MDHEN, CDR2 SYDVKM. The CDR3 coding sequence is TGTGCCAGCACCTCGCCGGGACTGCCTACCTACGAGCAGTACTTC. It translates to CASTSPGLPTYEQYF.

The chain recombines TRBV19 with TRBJ2-1; 9 bases fit TRBD1. This CDR3 spans 15 amino acids. The germline CDR1 and CDR2 sequences are LNHDA and SQIVND (reference sequence). Unmatched junction bases numbered 6, after V lost 2 bases and J lost 7 bases. The CDR3 protein is CASSIRTGDRNEQFF. CDR3 nucleotide sequence: TGTGCCAGTAGTATAAGGACAGGGGATAGGAATGAGCAGTTCTTC.